This T cell receptor beta chain is from a study of beta chain features in type 1 diabetes. Overall study findings and caveats: In every one of the four CD4+ subsets, TCRB CDR3s were moderately but significantly shorter in Type 1 diabetes patients. Type 1 diabetes patients had fewer VDJ junction insertions and more deletions.

Sorting that relied on CD45RO/CCR7/CD25/CD127/CD95/CD27 yielded CD4+ naive, central memory, regulatory and stem cell-like memory cells. Without exception, sorted populations had purity beyond 98%. As to this clone: Its antigen is as yet unknown.

Expressed TCRB transcripts were sequenced, since all the RNA that had been isolated was reverse transcribed. For naive, central memory and regulatory T cell samples, reads averaged roughly 3.7 million. Method: immunoSEQ multiplex PCR; TCRdb's copy keeps in-frame clones and lacks some. The table shows roughly 260,000 clones, with approximately 11% occurring only once. This CDR3 has 16 amino acids. Germline lookup yields CDR1 KGHSH and CDR2 LQKENI. Trimming cost V 3 bases and J 3 bases, with 14 bases left between them. The chain couples TRBV18 to TRBJ1-4, with D possibly TRBD1 on 5 matching bases. The sequencing input was naive CD4+ T cells from blood. This clonotype originated in a man under 40 with type 1 diabetes. The CDR3, as DNA: TGTGCCAGCTCACCGACACAGGTGGGCCCTAATGAAAAACTGTTTTTT. Its protein is CASSPTQVGPNEKLFF.